This entry lists 14 T cell receptor beta chains sequenced from one sample in a study of cytomegalovirus exposure and HLA in healthy donors. Researchers ran the PCR with 60 Vbeta and 13 Jbeta primers. Only in-frame clones appear in the TCRdb table, and some are missing; sequencing was by immunoSEQ multiplex PCR. The sample lists 130,000 to 150,000 clones, almost 80% seen once, with about 1.7% in the top ten. The material sequenced was PBMCs. Receptor source: a young woman in good health and CMV-seronegative.

This chain links TRBV5-1 with TRBJ1-1; unclear D gene. The CDR3 sequence is 14 residues long. V dropped 5 bases and J dropped 1 base, with 12 bases sitting between them. Germline lookup yields CDR1 SGHRS and CDR2 YFSETQ. CDR3 sequence reads: CASRIGSGNTEAFF. The CDR3 DNA reads TGCGCCAGCAGGATCGGGTCCGGGAACACTGAAGCTTTCTTT.

The chain recombines TRBV5-4 with TRBJ1-1, with 10 bases that match TRBD1. Germline values: CDR1 SGHNT, CDR2 YYREEE (reference sequence). The CDR3 loop spans 14 amino acids. The junction had 4 bases not matched to a gene; V was cut back by 3 bases and J by 5 bases. The CDR3 sequence: CASSSGTGETEAFF. The CDR3 DNA reads TGTGCCAGCAGCTCGGGGACAGGGGAAACTGAAGCTTTCTTT.

The V call is TRBV30, the J call TRBJ1-4, with 7 bases aligning to TRBD1. The CDR3 is made up of 15 amino acids. With V trimmed by 1 base and J by 4 bases, 6 bases remained unmatched. From germline, CDR1 is GTSNPN and CDR2 SVGIG (reference sequence). The CDR3 nucleotides are TGTGCCTGGAGTGAGCCGGGACAGTATAATGAAAAACTGTTTTTT. This translates into CAWSEPGQYNEKLFF. The variable domain in full, completed from reference TRBV30 and TRBJ1-4, reads SQTIHQWPATLVQPVGSPLSLECTVEGTSNPNLYWYRQAAGRGLQLLFYSVGIGQISSEVPQNLSASRPQDRQFILSSKKLLLSDSGFYLCAWSEPGQYNEKLFFGSGTQLSVL.

The V call is TRBV5-1, the J call TRBJ2-2; 7 nucleotides align to TRBD1. Per germline, CDR1 SGHRS and CDR2 YFSETQ. The CDR3 runs to 15 residues. Trimming at V came to 4 bases and at J to 4 bases, leaving 7 bases not matched to a gene. CDR3 bases: TGCGCCAGCAGCCAGCAGGGGGTTGGCACCGGGGAGCTGTTTTTT. It yields the protein CASSQQGVGTGELFF. Using reference TRBV5-1 and TRBJ2-2 for the parts outside the CDR3, the full variable domain is KAGVTQTPRYLIKTRGQQVTLSCSPISGHRSVSWYQQTPGQGLQFLFEYFSETQRNKGNFPGRFSGRQFSNSRSEMNVSTLELGDSALYLCASSQQGVGTGELFFGEGSRLTVL.

This sequence joins TRBV6-6 and TRBJ1-1; 8 nucleotides agree with TRBD1. With 1 base clipped from V and 4 bases from J, the junction kept 2 bases outside the gene matches. The CDR3 covers 14 residues. The germline V gene encodes CDR1 MNHNY and CDR2 SVGAGI (reference sequence). CDR3 loop: CASSYFTGGTEAFF. The CDR3 nucleotides are TGTGCCAGCAGTTACTTCACAGGGGGCACTGAAGCTTTCTTT.

This CDR3 is CASSLAGGRNEKLFF. The CDR3 DNA is TGCGCCAGCAGCTTGGCCGGGGGACGTAATGAAAAACTGTTTTTT. The V gene is TRBV5-1, the J gene TRBJ1-4; weak D call: TRBD1 (5 bases). The V end was cut by 0 bases, the J end by 4 bases, with 10 bases between. Germline V gene lookup returns CDR1 SGHRS and CDR2 YFSETQ. CDR3 size: 15 residues.

The V and J genes are TRBV6-1 and TRBJ2-4, with TRBD1 matching over 8 bases. The V segment lost 6 bases and the J segment 7 bases; nucleotides outside the gene matches: 5. The V gene's germline CDR1 is MNHNS and CDR2 SASEGT. The CDR3 spans 13 residues. The CDR3 DNA is TGTGCCAGCAGGGACAGGGTGGCCAACATTCAGTACTTC. This codes for CASRDRVANIQYF.

This clone has a single count. The chain uses TRBV7-3 and TRBJ2-3; D gene uncertain. CDR1 SGHTA and CDR2 FQGTGA come from the germline V gene. The CDR3 length is 14 residues. Trimming cost V 1 base and J 2 bases, with 7 bases left between them. The CDR3 coding sequence is TGTGCCAGCAGCTTAAATCACTACACAGATACGCAGTATTTT. It encodes CASSLNHYTDTQYF.

Only a few counts were recorded for this clone. The V call is TRBV5-6, the J call TRBJ1-2; D might be TRBD1 (6 bases). This CDR3 has 15 residues. With 4 bases removed from V and 4 bases from J, the gap between germline ends came to 17 bases. Germline CDR1 and CDR2: SGHDT and YYEEEE. The CDR3 here is CASSRTQGLGYGYTF. CDR3 sequence (DNA): TGTGCCAGCAGCCGCACCCAGGGGCTTGGCTATGGCTACACCTTC.

V and J are TRBV12-2 and TRBJ1-1; the table assigns TRBD1, which was not confirmed against the DNA. TRBV12-2 is a pseudogene segment. The CDR3 length is 15 residues. This CDR3 reads CASRLAHRQGTEAFF. DNA for the CDR3: TGTGCAAGTCGCTTAGCGCATAGACAGGGCACTGAAGCTTTCTTT.

This clone was detected only once. The rearrangement uses TRBV6-1 and TRBJ1-6, with TRBD1 as a possible D gene (6 bases). Between the trimmed V and J ends, which lost 6 bases and 0 bases, there was a span of 9 bases. The CDR3 is 15 residues long. Per the germline V gene, CDR1 is MNHNS and CDR2 is SASEGT. Written as DNA, the CDR3 is TGTGCCAGCAGGCGAGGGGGCTCCTATAATTCACCCCTCCACTTT. Residues: CASRRGGSYNSPLHF.

The genes are TRBV4-1 and TRBJ1-1; D unclear. CDR3 length: 17 residues. Germline-derived CDR1 and CDR2 are MGHRA and YSYEKL. V lost 2 bases and J 0 bases, leaving 16 bases between the germline ends. The CDR3 here is CASSQKSGDYMNTEAFF. CDR3 DNA sequence: TGCGCCAGCAGCCAAAAGTCCGGGGATTACATGAACACTGAAGCTTTCTTT.

V and J are TRBV6-1 and TRBJ2-7; 11 nucleotides match TRBD1. V lost 4 bases, J lost 7 bases, and 6 bases stayed unmatched. CDR3 length: 14 amino acids. Looked up from germline, CDR1 is MNHNS and CDR2 is SASEGT. The CDR3 region has the DNA TGTGCCAGCAGTGCGGACAGGGGGCTGAGGGAGCAGTACTTC. Protein sequence: CASSADRGLREQYF.

J is TRBJ1-2 and V is TRBV5-1; 8 nucleotides align to TRBD1. Germline-derived CDR1 and CDR2 are SGHRS and YFSETQ. V lost 1 base to trimming and J lost 7 bases; unmatched junction nucleotides: 3. The length of the CDR3 is 13 residues. The DNA for the CDR3 is TGCGCCAGCAGCTTGATACAGGGGGGTGGCTACACCTTC. Its translation: CASSLIQGGGYTF.